These 7 T cell receptor beta chains originate from one sample sequenced in a study of cytomegalovirus exposure and HLA in healthy donors. A multiplex PCR was run with 60 Vbeta primers and 13 Jbeta primers. Method: immunoSEQ multiplex PCR; TCRdb's copy keeps in-frame clones and lacks some. The top ten clones hold 1.8% of a sample with 200,000 to 250,000 clones, under 80% of them seen once. Sequencing was done on a sample of PBMCs. These receptors came from a woman between 25 and 40 years old in good health and CMV-seronegative.

V usage is TRBV27 and J usage is TRBJ2-1; D ambiguous. The CDR3 is made up of 16 amino acids. V was trimmed by 4 bases and J by 0 bases, leaving 13 bases between them. CDR1 MNHEY and CDR2 SMNVEV come from the germline V gene (reference sequence). The CDR3 sequence is CASSSPHHSSYNEQFF. The CDR3 coding sequence is TGTGCCAGCAGTTCCCCCCACCATAGCTCCTACAATGAGCAGTTCTTC.

This clone came up many times. The chain joins TRBV4-1 to TRBJ1-1, with D perhaps matching TRBD1 (5 bases). This CDR3 spans 15 amino acids. Trimming pared 6 bases from V and 5 bases from J, leaving 19 bases between. Germline CDR1 MGHRA, CDR2 YSYEKL. Here the CDR3 reads CASSRQTASLTEAFF. The CDR3 nucleotides read TGCGCCAGCAGTCGACAGACCGCCTCTTTGACTGAAGCTTTCTTT.

The rearrangement joins TRBV2 to TRBJ2-5; D perhaps matches TRBD1 (6 bases). This CDR3 comprises 14 residues. The germline V gene encodes CDR1 SNHLY and CDR2 FYNNEI. Deletions cut 6 bases from V and 0 bases from J, with 11 bases between. CDR3 coding DNA: TGTGCCAGCAGGAAAGGGGACAACCAAGAGACCCAGTACTTC. Protein: CASRKGDNQETQYF.

This clone occurred a few times. The chain couples TRBV6-1 to TRBJ1-1; 9 bases map to TRBD1. The J segment lost 3 bases and the V segment lost 5 bases, leaving 4 bases of the junction unmatched. Germline V CDR1 and CDR2: MNHNS, SASEGT. The CDR3 length is 14 residues. The CDR3 spells CASSPQGAHTEAFF. The DNA of the CDR3 is TGTGCCAGCAGTCCACAGGGGGCCCACACTGAAGCTTTCTTT.

The chain links TRBV6-1 to TRBJ2-7; 7 nucleotides match TRBD1. The V gene's germline CDR1 is MNHNS and CDR2 SASEGT. This CDR3 is 15 amino acids long. The V segment lost 8 bases and the J segment 0 bases; nucleotides outside the gene matches: 10. The CDR3 loop reads CASLFGTASSYEQYF. DNA of the CDR3: TGTGCCAGCCTCTTCGGGACAGCTAGCTCCTACGAGCAGTACTTC.

This chain joins TRBV5-6 and TRBJ1-2, with D tentatively TRBD1 (5 bases). The V end was cut by 0 bases, the J end by 3 bases, with 9 bases between. Per the germline V gene, CDR1 is SGHDT and CDR2 is YYEEEE. This CDR3 region has 14 residues. The CDR3 loop reads CASSLADSYYGYTF. The CDR3, as DNA: TGTGCCAGCAGCTTGGCCGACAGCTACTATGGCTACACCTTC.

Turning to this clone: One end of the junction does not line up with germline, which may come from a read error. V is TRBV30 and J is TRBJ1-4; 7 bases agree with TRBD1. Germline loops: CDR1 GTSNPN, CDR2 SVGIG (reference sequence). The CDR3 totals 13 residues. The CDR3 DNA sequence: TGTGCCTGGGCAGGGGGTGGTAATGAAAAACTGCTTTTT. Translated: CAWAGGGNEKLLF.